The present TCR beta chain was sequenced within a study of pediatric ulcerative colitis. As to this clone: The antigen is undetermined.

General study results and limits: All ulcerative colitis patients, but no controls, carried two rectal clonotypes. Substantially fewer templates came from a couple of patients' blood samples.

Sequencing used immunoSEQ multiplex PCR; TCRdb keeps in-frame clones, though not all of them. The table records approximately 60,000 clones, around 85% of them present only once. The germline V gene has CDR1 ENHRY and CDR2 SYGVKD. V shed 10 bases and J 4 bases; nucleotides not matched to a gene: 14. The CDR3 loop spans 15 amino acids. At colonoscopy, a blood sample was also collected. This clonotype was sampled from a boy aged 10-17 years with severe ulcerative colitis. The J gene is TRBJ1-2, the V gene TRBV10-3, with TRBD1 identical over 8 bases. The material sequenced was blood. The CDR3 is CATLEPGQAIYGYTF. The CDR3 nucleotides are TGTGCCACCCTAGAACCGGGACAGGCCATCTATGGCTACACCTTC.